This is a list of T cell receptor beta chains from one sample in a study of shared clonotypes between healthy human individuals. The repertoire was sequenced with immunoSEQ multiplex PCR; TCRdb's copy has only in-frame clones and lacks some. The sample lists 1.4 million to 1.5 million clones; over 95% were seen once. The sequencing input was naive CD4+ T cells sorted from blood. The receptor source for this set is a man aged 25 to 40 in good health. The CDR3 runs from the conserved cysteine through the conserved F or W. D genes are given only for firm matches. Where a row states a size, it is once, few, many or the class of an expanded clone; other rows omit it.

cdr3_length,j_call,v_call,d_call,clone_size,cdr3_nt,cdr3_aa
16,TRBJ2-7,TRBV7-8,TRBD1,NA,TGTGCCAGCAGCCAACGGGACAGGGGATTCAGCTACGAGCAGTACTTC,CASSQRDRGFSYEQYF
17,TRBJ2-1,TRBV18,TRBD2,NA,TGTGCCAGCTCACCACCCCCTAGCGGGAGGGAGTACAATGAGCAGTTCTTC,CASSPPPSGREYNEQFF
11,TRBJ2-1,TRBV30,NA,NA,TGTGCCTGGAGCCGAGATGGTGAGCAGTTCTTC,CAWSRDGEQFF
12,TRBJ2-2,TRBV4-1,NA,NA,TGCGCCAGCAGCCCCTCCCCCGGGGAGCTGTTTTTT,CASSPSPGELFF
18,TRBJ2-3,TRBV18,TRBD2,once,TGTGCCAGCTTTGGACTAGAAAGGCCGAATCGTGCCACAGATACGCAGTATTTT,CASFGLERPNRATDTQYF
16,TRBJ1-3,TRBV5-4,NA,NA,TGTGCCAGCAGTCCCACCGGACCCAGCTCTGGAAACACCATATATTTT,CASSPTGPSSGNTIYF
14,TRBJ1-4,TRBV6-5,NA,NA,TGTGCCAGCAGAAAAATACAGGGAAATGAAAAACTGTTTTTT,CASRKIQGNEKLFF
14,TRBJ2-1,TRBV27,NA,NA,TGTGCCAGGGATGGGACTGAGGCGTACAATGAGCAGTTCTTC,CARDGTEAYNEQFF
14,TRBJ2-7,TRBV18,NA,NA,TGTGCCAGCTCACCCCGGGTCGAGGGCGACGAGCAGTACTTC,CASSPRVEGDEQYF
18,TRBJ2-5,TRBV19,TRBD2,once,TGTGCCAGTAGTATAGATCGCTCGGCTAGCGGGAGAGGGGAGACCCAGTACTTC,CASSIDRSASGRGETQYF
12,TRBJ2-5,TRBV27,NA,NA,TGTGCCAGTAGTTTAGGGGAAGAGACCCAGTACTTC,CASSLGEETQYF
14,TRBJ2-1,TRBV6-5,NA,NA,TGTGCCAGCAGTCCTACAGATACACGGCATGAGCAGTTCTTC,CASSPTDTRHEQFF
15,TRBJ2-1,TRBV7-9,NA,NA,TGTGCCAGCAGCCCCCGGATAGCGGACTACAATGAGCAGTTCTTC,CASSPRIADYNEQFF
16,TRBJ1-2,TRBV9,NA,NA,TGTGCCAGCAGCGTAAGAGCTGAGAGCTGGATCTATGGCTACACCTTC,CASSVRAESWIYGYTF
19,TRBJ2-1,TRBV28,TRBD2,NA,TGTGCCAACCCAGCCCGGGGACTAGCGATACCGTCTTACTACAATGAGCAGTTCTTC,CANPARGLAIPSYYNEQFF
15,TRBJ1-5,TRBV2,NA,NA,TGTGCCAGCAGTGACGGTACGGATTCCAATCAGCCCCAGCATTTT,CASSDGTDSNQPQHF
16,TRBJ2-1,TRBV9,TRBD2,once,TGTGCCAGCAGCGTTCGGGGAGGGGCCCTCTACAATGAGCAGTTCTTC,CASSVRGGALYNEQFF
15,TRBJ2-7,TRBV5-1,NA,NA,TGCGCCAGCAGCTTGGGTTTAGGACCTACCTACGAGCAGTACTTC,CASSLGLGPTYEQYF
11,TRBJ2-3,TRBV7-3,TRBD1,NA,TGTGCCAGCAGCCGGGACAGTCGGCAGTATTTT,CASSRDSRQYF
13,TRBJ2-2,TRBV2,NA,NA,TGTGCCAGCAGCGAAGAATACACCGGGGAGCTGTTTTTT,CASSEEYTGELFF
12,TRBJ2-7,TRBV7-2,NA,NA,TGTGCCAGCAGCCGAGACAGATACGAGCAGTACTTC,CASSRDRYEQYF
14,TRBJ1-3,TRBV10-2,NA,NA,TGCGCCAGCAGTATCCCAGGGGCGACAAACACCATATATTTT,CASSIPGATNTIYF
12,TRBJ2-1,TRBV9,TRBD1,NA,TGTGCCAGCGGCCACGGGACAGGGATTATTTTCTTC,CASGHGTGIIFF
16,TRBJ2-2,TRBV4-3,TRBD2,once,TGCGCCAGCACCCTTAGCGGGAGGCAGAACACCGGGGAGCTGTTTTTT,CASTLSGRQNTGELFF
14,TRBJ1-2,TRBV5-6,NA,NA,TGTGCCAGCAGCCTACAGGGAGCTAACTATGGCTACACCTTC,CASSLQGANYGYTF
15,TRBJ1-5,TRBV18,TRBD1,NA,TGTGCCAGCTCACCCATGACAGGGGGCCGTCAGCCCCAGCATTTT,CASSPMTGGRQPQHF
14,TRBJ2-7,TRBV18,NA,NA,TGTGCCAGCTCATACAAAGGGGGAACGAACGAGCAGTACTTC,CASSYKGGTNEQYF
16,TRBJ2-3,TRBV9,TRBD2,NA,TGTGCCAGCAGCAGAGGGGCAACTAGCGGGGAGAGTGCGCAGTATTTT,CASSRGATSGESAQYF
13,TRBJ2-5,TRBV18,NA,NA,TGTGCCAGCTCACCCAGGGCACAAGAGACCCAGTACTTC,CASSPRAQETQYF
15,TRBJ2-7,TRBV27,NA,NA,TGTGCCAGCGGCCCCCTGGGGGGAGGACCGCTCGAGCAGTACTTC,CASGPLGGGPLEQYF
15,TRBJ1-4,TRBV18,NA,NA,TGTGCCAGCTCACCACAGGGGAATGCTAATGAAAAACTGTTTTTT,CASSPQGNANEKLFF
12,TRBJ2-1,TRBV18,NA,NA,TGTGCCAGCTCGCCGGACAGAGATGAGCAGTTCTTC,CASSPDRDEQFF
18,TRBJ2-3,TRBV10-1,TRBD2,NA,TGCGCCAGCAGCGGGGGGGGACTAGCGGGACCTTTCACAGATACGCAGTATTTT,CASSGGGLAGPFTDTQYF
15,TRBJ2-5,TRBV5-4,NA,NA,TGTGCCAGCAGCGCCGCGTCAGGGGGGCAAGAGACCCAGTACTTC,CASSAASGGQETQYF
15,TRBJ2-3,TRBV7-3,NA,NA,TGTGCCAGCAGCTTATACGGGGAAAGCACAGATACGCAGTATTTT,CASSLYGESTDTQYF
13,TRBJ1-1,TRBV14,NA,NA,TGTGCCAGCAGCCAATTTCGGGGTACTGAAGCTTTCTTT,CASSQFRGTEAFF